These T cell receptor beta chains were read from a single sample in a study of control samples from healthy donors and cancer patients. Here immunoSEQ multiplex PCR was the method, and the copy in TCRdb shows in-frame clones only, minus some. The sample lists 99,000 or so clones; around 80% were seen once. The specimen was blood. These receptors were collected from a man aged 55-75 years in good health. Each CDR3 is given with its conserved first and last residue. Each record gives: clone size, J gene, D gene, V gene, CDR3 length, CDR3 protein, CDR3 DNA. The D gene is left open where the match is weak. Size is stated for part of the rows, as once, few or many counts, or as a class when the clone is expanded.

.,TRBJ2-1,.,TRBV14,17,CASSLAWSILSYNEQFF,TGTGCCAGCAGCCTAGCGTGGTCGATACTGTCCTACAATGAGCAGTTCTTC
.,TRBJ2-7,.,TRBV30,14,CAWVPTDRVYEQYF,TGTGCCTGGGTCCCGACAGATCGCGTCTACGAGCAGTACTTC
.,TRBJ2-7,.,TRBV6-5,13,CASSYGRGYEQYF,TGTGCCAGCAGTTACGGTCGGGGTTACGAGCAGTACTTC
.,TRBJ2-7,.,TRBV7-3,15,CASSPVYGYPYEQYF,TGTGCCAGCAGCCCAGTTTATGGGTATCCTTACGAGCAGTACTTC
.,TRBJ1-5,TRBD1,TRBV6-6,15,CASVAGQGLHQPQHF,TGTGCCAGCGTAGCGGGACAGGGGCTTCATCAGCCCCAGCATTTT
.,TRBJ2-1,TRBD1,TRBV9,17,CASSANPGQEIINEQFF,TGTGCCAGCAGCGCCAACCCGGGACAGGAGATAATCAATGAGCAGTTCTTC
.,TRBJ1-2,.,TRBV3-1/TRBV3-2,15,CASSQGRGYNYGYTF,TGTGCCAGCAGCCAAGGTCGGGGTTACAACTATGGCTACACCTTC
.,TRBJ1-1,TRBD1,TRBV27,16,CASRLLRGQGNTEAFF,TGTGCCAGCAGACTGCTCCGGGGACAGGGGAACACTGAAGCTTTCTTT
.,TRBJ2-7,.,TRBV4-1,15,CASSQDLSPSYEQYF,TGCGCCAGCAGCCAAGATCTAAGCCCCTCCTACGAGCAGTACTTC
.,TRBJ2-7,.,TRBV21-1,12,CASSKQVLEQYF,TGTGCCAGCAGCAAACAAGTCCTCGAGCAGTACTTC
.,TRBJ2-5,.,TRBV10-3,15,CAISGASEPQETQYF,TGTGCCATCAGTGGGGCTAGCGAACCCCAAGAGACCCAGTACTTC
.,TRBJ2-3,.,TRBV6-5,13,CASNGGDRHTQYF,TGTGCCAGCAACGGGGGAGACCGACATACGCAGTATTTT
.,TRBJ1-2,.,TRBV2,14,CASSEGGSPYGYTF,TGTGCCAGCAGTGAAGGGGGCAGCCCCTATGGCTACACCTTC
.,TRBJ2-7,TRBD1,TRBV30,13,CAWSKQGADEQYF,TGTGCCTGGAGTAAACAGGGGGCGGATGAGCAGTACTTC
.,TRBJ2-7,TRBD2,TRBV18,14,CASSPQGGGYEQYF,TGTGCCAGCTCACCACAGGGCGGGGGCTACGAGCAGTACTTC
once,TRBJ2-7,.,TRBV3-1/TRBV3-2,14,CASSQVGLAYEQYF,TGTGCCAGCAGCCAAGTGGGTCTCGCCTACGAGCAGTACTTC
once,TRBJ2-5,.,TRBV5-4,13,CASSLTGEGTQYF,TGTGCCAGCAGCTTGACAGGCGAGGGGACCCAGTACTTC
.,TRBJ2-3,.,TRBV9,15,CASSVGQGFTDTQYF,TGTGCCAGCAGCGTCGGGCAGGGATTCACAGATACGCAGTATTTT
.,TRBJ2-7,.,TRBV4-1,14,CASSQDGQRIEQYF,TGCGCCAGCAGCCAGGACGGACAGAGAATCGAGCAGTACTTC
.,TRBJ2-5,.,TRBV18,12,CASSIGIETQYF,TGTGCCAGCTCTATAGGGATTGAGACCCAGTACTTC
.,TRBJ1-6,.,TRBV13,15,CASSLERGEASPLHF,TGTGCCAGCAGCTTAGAAAGGGGTGAGGCTTCACCCCTCCACTTT
once,TRBJ2-7,.,TRBV5-8,11,CASSYSYEQYF,TGTGCCAGCAGCTACTCCTACGAGCAGTACTTC
.,TRBJ1-6,.,TRBV10-3,17,CAISESGSHSYNSPLHF,TGTGCCATCAGTGAGTCCGGTAGCCACTCCTATAATTCACCCCTCCACTTT
once,TRBJ2-7,TRBD2,TRBV10-2,16,CASSRGTSGGAYEQYF,TGCGCCAGCAGCCGCGGGACTAGCGGGGGGGCCTACGAGCAGTACTTC
.,TRBJ2-7,TRBD2,TRBV6-5,15,CASSSVTLGGSEQYF,TGTGCCAGCAGTTCTGTTACTCTCGGGGGGTCAGAGCAGTACTTC
.,TRBJ2-5,TRBD2,TRBV4-1,18,CASSQDLSGGPPGETQYF,TGCGCCAGCAGCCAAGATCTGAGCGGGGGGCCCCCAGGGGAGACCCAGTACTTC
once,TRBJ1-4,.,TRBV7-8,16,CASSSGLAWSNEKLFF,TGTGCCAGCAGCTCGGGCTTGGCGTGGTCAAATGAAAAACTGTTTTTT
.,TRBJ2-1,.,TRBV27,17,CASSLAKLGVITNEQFF,TGTGCCAGCAGTTTAGCGAAACTAGGTGTCATAACGAATGAGCAGTTCTTC
.,TRBJ1-2,.,TRBV20-1,9,CSARDGYTF,TGCAGTGCGAGAGATGGCTACACCTTC